This entry lists 10 T cell receptor beta chains sequenced from one sample in a study of blood T cell repertoires in COVID-19. Repertoires were generated with immunoSEQ multiplex PCR, while TCRdb's copy carries only in-frame clones and drops some. The profile shows under 15,000 clones, over 70% of them singletons. The sequenced sample was peripheral blood. These receptors originate from a human donor in a cohort sampled during active COVID-19.

V usage is TRBV4-3 and J usage is TRBJ2-7; 10 nucleotides agree with TRBD2. The CDR3 totals 15 residues. Trimming at V came to 1 base and at J to 4 bases, leaving 4 bases not matched to a gene. Per the germline V gene, CDR1 is LGHNA and CDR2 is YSLEER. The CDR3 bases are TGCGCCAGCAGCCAAGGGAGCGGGAGGGCTTACGAGCAGTACTTC. Translation gives CASSQGSGRAYEQYF.

The chain links TRBV6-4 to TRBJ2-1; 14 bases fit TRBD2. The V gene end was trimmed by 3 bases and the J gene end by 6 bases; junction bases not matched to a gene: 4. The CDR3 sequence is 16 residues long. Germline CDR1 is MRHNA and CDR2 is SNTAGT. The CDR3 is CASSETGTSGSNEQFF. In nucleotides, the CDR3 is TGTGCCAGCAGTGAAACCGGGACTAGCGGGAGCAATGAGCAGTTCTTC.

The V gene is TRBV5-1, the J gene TRBJ2-2, with TRBD2 matching 9 bases. Germline values: CDR1 SGHRS, CDR2 YFSETQ. With 3 bases clipped from V and 4 bases from J, the junction kept 1 base outside the gene matches. CDR3 length: 14 amino acids. CDR3 sequence reads: CASSSTSGTGELFF. The CDR3 region has the DNA TGCGCCAGCAGCTCGACTAGCGGCACCGGGGAGCTGTTTTTT.

The chain recombines TRBV27 with TRBJ2-1; 7 bases map to TRBD2. J lost 4 bases, V lost 2 bases, and 8 bases had no gene match. The CDR3 totals 16 residues. The germline CDR1 and CDR2 sequences are MNHEY and SMNVEV (reference sequence). The CDR3 sequence: CASSLMSGVPYNEQFF. CDR3 bases: TGTGCCAGCAGTTTAATGAGCGGGGTCCCGTACAATGAGCAGTTCTTC.

The chain carries TRBV4-1 and TRBJ2-2; D perhaps matches TRBD2 (5 bases). V was trimmed by 0 bases and J by 5 bases, leaving 19 bases between them. Per germline, CDR1 MGHRA and CDR2 YSYEKL. This CDR3 has 18 amino acids. The CDR3 nucleotides read TGCGCCAGCAGCCAAGACCACCCCTTTGGGAGTTGGACCGGGGAGCTGTTTTTT. Translation: CASSQDHPFGSWTGELFF.

This chain uses TRBV10-3 with TRBJ2-7; 10 bases align to TRBD1. The CDR3 extends over 16 amino acids. Germline CDR1 is ENHRY and CDR2 is SYGVKD. Trimming at V came to 4 bases and at J to 4 bases, leaving 10 bases not matched to a gene. CDR3 DNA sequence: TGTGCCATCAGTGTTGGGGGGACAGGGGATATTTACGAGCAGTACTTC. It is translated as CAISVGGTGDIYEQYF.

J is TRBJ2-1 and V is TRBV6-5; 8 bases are shared with TRBD2. The CDR3 loop spans 12 amino acids. Germline V gene data show CDR1 as MNHEY and CDR2 as SVGAGI. Trimming removed 6 bases from V and 9 bases from J; junction bases left unmatched: 4. The CDR3 sequence is CASSLGRAEQFF. The CDR3 DNA follows: TGTGCCAGCAGCCTCGGGAGGGCTGAGCAGTTCTTC.

The chain recombines TRBV4-1 with TRBJ1-2; no clear D. Per germline, CDR1 MGHRA and CDR2 YSYEKL. V shed 0 bases and J shed 4 bases, with 12 bases lying between them. The CDR3 length is 15 residues. The DNA of the CDR3 is TGCGCCAGCAGCCAAGAATCCATCGGAGTCTATGGCTACACCTTC. Translating it yields CASSQESIGVYGYTF.

The V gene is TRBV6-1, the J gene TRBJ2-7; D gene uncertain. From germline, CDR1 is MNHNS and CDR2 SASEGT. V lost 2 bases and J 1 base, leaving 9 bases between the germline ends. The CDR3 runs to 14 residues. DNA for the CDR3: TGTGCCAGCAGTGAATACACGGAGTCCTACGAGCAGTACTTC. Its protein product is CASSEYTESYEQYF.

Concerning this clone itself: The same CDR3 can be traced to other DNA sequences in this sample. J is TRBJ2-3 and V is TRBV29-1; 7 nucleotides align to TRBD2. Trimming took 4 bases from V and 2 from J; bases not matched to a gene: 3. The CDR3 totals 13 residues. Germline CDR1 reads SQVTM; CDR2 reads ANQGSEA. The CDR3 bases are TGCAGCGTTGCTGGACTAGTCACAGATACGCAGTATTTT. This gives the protein CSVAGLVTDTQYF.